The sample holds many counts of the clone carrying this T cell receptor beta chain. Unique molecular identifiers were built into the TCRbeta library. TCRdb re-called the PCR reads through MiXCR, storing one row per CDR3 protein. The table lists 240,000 or so distinct CDR3 sequences, more than 10% of them singletons. The germline gives CDR1 MDHEN, CDR2 SYDVKM. This CDR3 spans 17 amino acids. The V and J ends lost 5 bases and 0 bases, in that order; junction bases with no gene match: 10. The data were taken from a study of T-cell reconstitution after alpha-beta-depleted transplantation in children. The chain employs TRBV28 and TRBJ1-5; 7 positions agree with TRBD1. The sample in question was PBMCs from the stem cell graft donor, obtained from the stem cell graft. This TCR came from a human donor who donated a stem cell graft to a child with acute lymphoblastic leukemia. The CDR3 is CASSLHYGTASNQPQHF. The CDR3 DNA follows: TGTGCCAGCAGTCTCCACTACGGGACAGCTAGCAATCAGCCCCAGCATTTT.